This TCR beta chain was profiled in a study of T-cell memory formation after mild COVID-19. General observations from the study: Contracting clones localized mainly to CM and EM when CD4+ and mainly to EMRA when CD8+.

TCRdb recomputed calls from the 5' RACE reads with MiXCR, one row per CDR3 protein. This table has some 100,000 distinct CDR3 sequences, around 10% appearing once. This clonotype has just a few counts. What it binds is not known. The V end lost 8 bases, the J end lost 0 bases, and 12 bases lay between the germline ends. The germline gives CDR1 SGHTA, CDR2 FQGTGA. This CDR3 spans 14 amino acids. The sequenced sample was PBMCs or a T cell subset sorted from them (not recorded which). The rearrangement joins TRBV7-3 to TRBJ2-3; tentative D call: TRBD1 (5 bases). The receptor was isolated from a man younger than 35 who had mild COVID-19 (a few samples of this study predate the infection). Cell type and time point are not known. This CDR3 is CASLQGVSTDTQYF. Written as DNA, the CDR3 is TGTGCCAGCCTCCAAGGGGTTAGCACAGATACGCAGTATTTT.